These 8 T cell receptor beta chains came from one sample sequenced in a study of shared clonotypes between healthy human individuals. TCRdb keeps only in-frame clones here, not all; method: immunoSEQ multiplex PCR. The table includes about half a million clones, roughly 80% detected once. Sample: PBMCs. The receptors were gathered from a middle-aged woman in good health. Some clones in this sample may be carry-over from other donors' samples.

The chain joins TRBV10-3 to TRBJ1-2; D is ambiguous. The CDR3 totals 14 residues. V was shortened by 0 bases and J by 7 bases, with 12 bases between the two germline ends. Germline assignment: CDR1 ENHRY and CDR2 SYGVKD. This chain's CDR3 is CAISESRQESGYTF. The CDR3 region has the DNA TGTGCCATCAGTGAGTCTCGGCAGGAGTCTGGCTACACCTTC.

This chain connects TRBV7-3 to TRBJ2-5; 7 positions agree with TRBD1. Trimming at V came to 5 bases and at J to 4 bases, leaving 4 bases not matched to a gene. Germline values: CDR1 SGHTA, CDR2 FQGTGA. The CDR3 runs 13 residues. The chain's CDR3 is CASSHRGAETQYF. CDR3 sequence (DNA): TGTGCCAGCAGCCACAGGGGAGCAGAGACCCAGTACTTC. Variable domain in full (rest from reference TRBV7-3 and TRBJ2-5): GAGVSQTPSNKVTEKGKYVELRCDPISGHTALYWYRQSLGQGPEFLIYFQGTGAADDSGLPNDRFFAVRPEGSVSTLKIQRTERGDSAVYLCASSHRGAETQYFGPGTRLLVL.

V gene TRBV4-1 combines with J gene TRBJ2-1, with D possibly matching TRBD1 (6 bases). Looked up from germline, CDR1 is MGHRA and CDR2 is YSYEKL. Trimming removed 4 bases from V and 5 bases from J, with 15 bases in between. The CDR3 is 15 residues long. CDR3 protein: CASSRPGTRNNEQFF. CDR3 nucleotides: TGCGCCAGCAGCCGCCCCGGGACAAGAAACAATGAGCAGTTCTTC.

Points on this clone: A far larger clone is one base from this, pointing to a likely read error. The J gene is TRBJ2-5, the V gene TRBV30, with a possible D match to TRBD1 (6 bases). CDR1 and CDR2 (germline): GTSNPN, SVGIG (reference sequence). The V end lost 3 bases, the J end lost 4 bases, and 18 bases lay between the germline ends. The CDR3 covers 15 residues. In DNA, the CDR3 is TGTGCCTGGAGGGGAGTACAGGGTGGGTCAGAGACCCAGTACTTC. Its translation is CAWRGVQGGSETQYF.

The chain has TRBV4-1 and TRBJ2-1; TRBD2 matches 9 bases. The ends lost 2 bases at V and 10 bases at J; junction bases unmatched: 9. This CDR3 has 15 residues. Germline values: CDR1 MGHRA, CDR2 YSYEKL. The DNA for the CDR3 is TGCGCCAGCAGCCAATACGCGGGAGGGCCTCGGGAGCAGTTCTTC. It is translated as CASSQYAGGPREQFF.

J is TRBJ1-5 and V is TRBV6-1, with TRBD1 as a possible D gene (5 bases). The ends were cut back, 6 bases at V and 2 bases at J, with 14 bases in the middle. In germline, CDR1 is MNHNS, CDR2 SASEGT. The CDR3 covers 15 residues. This CDR3 reads CASRGGRAGNQPQHF. CDR3 nucleotides: TGTGCCAGCAGGGGGGGACGGGCAGGCAATCAGCCCCAGCATTTT.

The genes are TRBV19 and TRBJ2-6; 8 positions match TRBD1. V shed 2 bases and J 2 bases; nucleotides not matched to a gene: 2. The CDR3 runs 16 residues. Germline CDR1 is LNHDA and CDR2 is SQIVND (reference sequence). CDR3 DNA sequence: TGTGCCAGTAGTATACCACAGGGGGCTGGGGCCAACGTCCTGACTTTC. Its protein product is CASSIPQGAGANVLTF.

Comment on this clone: The same CDR3 arises from other DNA sequences in this sample as well. This sequence joins TRBV7-2 and TRBJ1-1; 7 nucleotides agree with TRBD1. The germline V gene encodes CDR1 SGHTA and CDR2 FQGNSA. V trimming: 3 bases; J trimming: 3 bases; junction bases outside the gene matches: 4. The CDR3 has 14 amino acids. CDR3 nucleotides: TGTGCCAGCAGCTTCTCAGGGGGGGACACTGAAGCTTTCTTT. It specifies CASSFSGGDTEAFF.